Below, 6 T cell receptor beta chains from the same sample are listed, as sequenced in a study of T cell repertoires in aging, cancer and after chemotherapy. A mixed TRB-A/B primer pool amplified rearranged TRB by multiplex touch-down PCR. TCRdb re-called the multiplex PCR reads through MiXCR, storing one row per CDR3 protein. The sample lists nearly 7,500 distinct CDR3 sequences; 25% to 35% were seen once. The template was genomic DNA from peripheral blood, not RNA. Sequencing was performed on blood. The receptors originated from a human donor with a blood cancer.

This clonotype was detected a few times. CDR3 sequence: CAWRDNSYEQYF. As DNA, the CDR3 is TGTGCCTGGAGGGATAACTCCTACGAGCAGTACTTC. V and J are TRBV30 and TRBJ2-7; D gene unclear. Germline V gene data show CDR1 as GTSNPN and CDR2 as SVGIG (reference sequence). Trimming cost V 3 bases and J 0 bases, with 6 bases left between them. The CDR3 covers 12 residues.

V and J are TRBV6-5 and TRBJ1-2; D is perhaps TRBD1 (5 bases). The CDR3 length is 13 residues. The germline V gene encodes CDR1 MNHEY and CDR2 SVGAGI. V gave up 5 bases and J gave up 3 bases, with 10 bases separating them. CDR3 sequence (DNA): TGTGCCAGCAGTGGTGGGACGGACTATGGCTACACCTTC. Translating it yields CASSGGTDYGYTF.

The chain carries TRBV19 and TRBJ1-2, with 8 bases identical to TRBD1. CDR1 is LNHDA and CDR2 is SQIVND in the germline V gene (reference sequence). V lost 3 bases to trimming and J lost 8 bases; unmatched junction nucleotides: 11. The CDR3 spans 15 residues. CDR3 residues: CASSISTGVPIGYTF. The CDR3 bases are TGTGCCAGTAGTATTTCGACAGGGGTCCCAATAGGCTACACCTTC.

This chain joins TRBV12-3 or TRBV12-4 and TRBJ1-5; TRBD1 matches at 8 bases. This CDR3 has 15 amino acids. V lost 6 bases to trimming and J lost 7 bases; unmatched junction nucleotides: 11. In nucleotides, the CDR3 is TGTGCCAGCAGCTACGCCAGGGGGCAAAGACAGCCCCAGCATTTT. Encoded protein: CASSYARGQRQPQHF.

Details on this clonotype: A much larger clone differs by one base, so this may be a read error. The CDR3 sequence is CDSSTRYEQYF. CDR3 in DNA: TGTGACAGCAGCACCCGCTACGAGCAGTACTTC. This sequence joins TRBV6-2 or TRBV6-3 and TRBJ2-7, with D unclear. This CDR3 is 11 amino acids long. Looked up from germline, CDR1 is MNHEY and CDR2 is SVGEGT.

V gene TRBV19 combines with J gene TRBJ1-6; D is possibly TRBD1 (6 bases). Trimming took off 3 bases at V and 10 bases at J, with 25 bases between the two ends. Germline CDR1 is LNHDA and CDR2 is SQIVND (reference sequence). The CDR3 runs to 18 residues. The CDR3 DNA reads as TGTGCCAGTAGTATGCGGCAGGGGCTAAGGTCAAACACCTCACCCCTCCACTTT. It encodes CASSMRQGLRSNTSPLHF.